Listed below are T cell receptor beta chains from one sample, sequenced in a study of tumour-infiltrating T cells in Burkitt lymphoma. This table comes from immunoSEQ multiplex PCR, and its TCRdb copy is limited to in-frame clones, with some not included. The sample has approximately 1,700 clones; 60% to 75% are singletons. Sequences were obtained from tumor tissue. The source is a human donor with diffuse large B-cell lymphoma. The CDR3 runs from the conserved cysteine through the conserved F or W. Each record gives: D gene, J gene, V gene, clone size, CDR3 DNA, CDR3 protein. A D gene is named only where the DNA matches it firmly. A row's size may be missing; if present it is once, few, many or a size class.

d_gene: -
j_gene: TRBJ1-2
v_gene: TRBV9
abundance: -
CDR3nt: TGTGCCAGCAGCCTAGGGGCAGGGGCGGACTATGGCTACACCTTC
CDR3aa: CASSLGAGADYGYTF

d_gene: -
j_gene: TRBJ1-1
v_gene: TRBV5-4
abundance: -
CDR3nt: TGTGCCAGCAAACGGGACCGGGGGATGGGGACTGAAGCTTTCTTT
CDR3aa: CASKRDRGMGTEAFF

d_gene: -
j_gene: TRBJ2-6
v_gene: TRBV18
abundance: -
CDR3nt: TGTGCCAGCTCACCCCTAGTAGTGGCTGGGGCCAACGTCCTGACTTTC
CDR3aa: CASSPLVVAGANVLTF

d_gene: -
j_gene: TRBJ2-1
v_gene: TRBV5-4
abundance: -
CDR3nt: TGTGCCAGCAGTCTTAGGGGCGGCAATGAGCAGTTCTTC
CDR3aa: CASSLRGGNEQFF

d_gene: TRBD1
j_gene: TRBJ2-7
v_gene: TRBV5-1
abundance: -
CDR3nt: TGCGCCAGCAGTTCGGACAGGGCCCTACCCTACGAGCAGTACTTC
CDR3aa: CASSSDRALPYEQYF

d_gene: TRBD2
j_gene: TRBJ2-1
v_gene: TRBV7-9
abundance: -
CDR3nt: TGTGCCAGCAGATCGGGACTATTTCTCTACAATGAGCAGTTCTTC
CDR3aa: CASRSGLFLYNEQFF

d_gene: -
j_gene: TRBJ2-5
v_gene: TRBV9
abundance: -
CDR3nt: TGTGCCAGCAGCCCGGGAGACAGTCGCCAAGAGACCCAGTACTTC
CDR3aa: CASSPGDSRQETQYF

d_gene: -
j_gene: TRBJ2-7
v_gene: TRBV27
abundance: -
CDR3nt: TGTGCCAGCAGCCTCTCCAGGCAGACATACGAGCAGTACTTC
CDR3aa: CASSLSRQTYEQYF

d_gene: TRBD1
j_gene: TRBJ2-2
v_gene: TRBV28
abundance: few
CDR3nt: TGTGCCAGCAGTCCGGGGACAGGTTACACCGGGGAGCTGTTTTTT
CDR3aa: CASSPGTGYTGELFF

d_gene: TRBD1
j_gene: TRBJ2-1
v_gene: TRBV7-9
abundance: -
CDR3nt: TGTGCCAGCAGCCCCCGGGACAGGGGGTGGAATGAGCAGTTCTTC
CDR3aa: CASSPRDRGWNEQFF

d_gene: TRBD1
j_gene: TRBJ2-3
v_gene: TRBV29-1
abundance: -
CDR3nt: TGCAGCGCTTCCGGGACAGACGGCACAGATACGCAGTATTTT
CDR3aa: CSASGTDGTDTQYF

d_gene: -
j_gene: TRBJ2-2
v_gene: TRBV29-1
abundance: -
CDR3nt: TGCAGCGTTGAAATGACCGCTGCGCTCACCGGGGAGCTGTTTTTT
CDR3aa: CSVEMTAALTGELFF

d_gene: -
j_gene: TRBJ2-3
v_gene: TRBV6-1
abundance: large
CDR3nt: TGTGCCAGCAGTGAACTTCCAGGGAGGCCAGATACGCAGTATTTT
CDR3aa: CASSELPGRPDTQYF